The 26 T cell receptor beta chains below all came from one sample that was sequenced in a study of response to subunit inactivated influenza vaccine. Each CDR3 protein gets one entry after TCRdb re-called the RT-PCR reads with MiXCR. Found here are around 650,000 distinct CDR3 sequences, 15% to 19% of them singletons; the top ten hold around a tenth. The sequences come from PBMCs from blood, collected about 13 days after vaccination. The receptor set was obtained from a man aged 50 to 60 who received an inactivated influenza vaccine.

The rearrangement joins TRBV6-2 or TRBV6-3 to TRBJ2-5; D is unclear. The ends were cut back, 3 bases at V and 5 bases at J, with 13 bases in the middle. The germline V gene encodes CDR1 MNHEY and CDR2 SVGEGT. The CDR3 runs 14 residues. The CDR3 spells CASSYSLGEETQYF. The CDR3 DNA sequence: TGTGCCAGCAGTTATTCTCTAGGAGAGGAGACCCAGTACTTC.

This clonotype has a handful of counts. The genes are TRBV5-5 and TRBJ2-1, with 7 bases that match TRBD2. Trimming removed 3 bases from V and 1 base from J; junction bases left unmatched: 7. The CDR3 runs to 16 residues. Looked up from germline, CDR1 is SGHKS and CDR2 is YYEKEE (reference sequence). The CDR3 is CASSWGGWASYNEQFF. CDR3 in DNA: TGTGCCAGCAGCTGGGGGGGATGGGCTTCCTACAATGAGCAGTTCTTC. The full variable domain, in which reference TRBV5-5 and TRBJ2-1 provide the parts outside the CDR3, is DAGVTQSPTHLIKTRGQQVTLRCSPISGHKSVSWYQQVLGQGPQFIFQYYEKEERGRGNFPDRFSARQFPNYSSELNVNALLLGDSALYLCASSWGGWASYNEQFFGPGTRLTVL.

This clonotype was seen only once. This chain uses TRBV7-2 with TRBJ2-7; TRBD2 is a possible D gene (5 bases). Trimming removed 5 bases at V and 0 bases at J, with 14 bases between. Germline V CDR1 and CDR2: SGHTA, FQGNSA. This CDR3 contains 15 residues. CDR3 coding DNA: TGTGCCAGCAGCCCGAATCCGGGAACCTCCTACGAGCAGTACTTC. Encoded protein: CASSPNPGTSYEQYF.

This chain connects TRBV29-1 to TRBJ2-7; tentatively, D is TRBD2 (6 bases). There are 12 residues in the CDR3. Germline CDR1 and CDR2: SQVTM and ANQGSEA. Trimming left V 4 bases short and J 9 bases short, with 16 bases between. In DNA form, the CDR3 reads TGCAGCGTTGTCGGAGGGAAAGGAGTGCAGTACTTC. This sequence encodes CSVVGGKGVQYF.

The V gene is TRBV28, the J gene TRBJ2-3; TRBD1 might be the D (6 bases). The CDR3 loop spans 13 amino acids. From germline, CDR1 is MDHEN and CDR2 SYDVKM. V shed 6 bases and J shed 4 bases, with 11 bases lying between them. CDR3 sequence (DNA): TGTGCCAGCAGCTCGGACAGTGCAGATACGCAGTATTTT. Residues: CASSSDSADTQYF.

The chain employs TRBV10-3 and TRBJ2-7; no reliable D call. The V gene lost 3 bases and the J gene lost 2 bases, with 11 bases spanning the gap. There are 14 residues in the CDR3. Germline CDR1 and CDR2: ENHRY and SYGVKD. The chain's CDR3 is CAISDPSATYEQYF. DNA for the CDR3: TGTGCCATCAGTGATCCCTCGGCAACCTACGAGCAGTACTTC.

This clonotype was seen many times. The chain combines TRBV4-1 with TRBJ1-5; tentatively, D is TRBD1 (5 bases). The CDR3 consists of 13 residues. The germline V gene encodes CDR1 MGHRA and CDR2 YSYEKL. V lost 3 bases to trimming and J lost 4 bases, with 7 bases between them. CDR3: CASSQGPNQPQHF. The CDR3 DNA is TGCGCCAGCAGCCAGGGGCCGAATCAGCCCCAGCATTTT.

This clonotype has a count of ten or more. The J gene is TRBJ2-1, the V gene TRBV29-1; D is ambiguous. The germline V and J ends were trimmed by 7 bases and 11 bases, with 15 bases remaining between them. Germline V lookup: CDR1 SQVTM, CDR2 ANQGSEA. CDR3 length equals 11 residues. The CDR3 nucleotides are TGCAGCGAATCGGTAGGGCAGCAGCAGTTCTTC. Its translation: CSESVGQQQFF.

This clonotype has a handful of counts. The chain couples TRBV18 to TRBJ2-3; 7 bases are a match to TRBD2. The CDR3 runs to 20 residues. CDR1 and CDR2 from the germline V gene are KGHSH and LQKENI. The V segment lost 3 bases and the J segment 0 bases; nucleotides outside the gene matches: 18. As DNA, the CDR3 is TGTGCCAGCTCACCCCCGGGACTTCCCTGGGGGGGACTCAGCACAGATACGCAGTATTTT. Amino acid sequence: CASSPPGLPWGGLSTDTQYF.

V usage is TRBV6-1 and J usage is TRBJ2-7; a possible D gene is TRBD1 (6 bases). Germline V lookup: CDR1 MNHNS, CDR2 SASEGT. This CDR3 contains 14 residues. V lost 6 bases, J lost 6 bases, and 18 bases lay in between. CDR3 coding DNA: TGTGCCAGCAGGGCTGACAGGAGTCTACTCGAGCAGTACTTC. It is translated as CASRADRSLLEQYF.

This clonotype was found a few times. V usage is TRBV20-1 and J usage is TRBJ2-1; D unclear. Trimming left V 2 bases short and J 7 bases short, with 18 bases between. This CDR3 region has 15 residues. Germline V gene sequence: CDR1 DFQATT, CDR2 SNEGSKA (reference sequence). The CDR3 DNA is TGCAGTGCTAGACAGCTAGGCGGCTTAGTGAATGAGCAGTTCTTC. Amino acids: CSARQLGGLVNEQFF.

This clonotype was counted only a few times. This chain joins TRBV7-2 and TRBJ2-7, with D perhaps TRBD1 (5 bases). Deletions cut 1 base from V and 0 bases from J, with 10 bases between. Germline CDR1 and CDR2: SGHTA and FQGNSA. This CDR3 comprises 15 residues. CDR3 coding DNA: TGTGCCAGCAGCTTAGACAGGTCGAGCTCCTACGAGCAGTACTTC. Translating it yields CASSLDRSSSYEQYF.

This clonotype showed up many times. CDR3 nucleotides: TGTGCCAGCAGTTTATCGGTTGGAGGGGATACCTCCTACGAGCAGTACTTC. Protein: CASSLSVGGDTSYEQYF. The chain employs TRBV28 and TRBJ2-7, with a weak D call TRBD2 (6 bases). Trimming left V 1 base short and J 0 bases short, with 16 bases between. Per the germline V gene, CDR1 is MDHEN and CDR2 is SYDVKM. The CDR3 has 17 amino acids.

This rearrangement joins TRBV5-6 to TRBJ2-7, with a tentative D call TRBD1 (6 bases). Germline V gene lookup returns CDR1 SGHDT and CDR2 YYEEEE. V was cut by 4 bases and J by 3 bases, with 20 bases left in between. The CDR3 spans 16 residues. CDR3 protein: CASSLPDGTGFYEQYF. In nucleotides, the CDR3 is TGTGCCAGCAGCCTACCCGATGGCACAGGGTTCTACGAGCAGTACTTC.

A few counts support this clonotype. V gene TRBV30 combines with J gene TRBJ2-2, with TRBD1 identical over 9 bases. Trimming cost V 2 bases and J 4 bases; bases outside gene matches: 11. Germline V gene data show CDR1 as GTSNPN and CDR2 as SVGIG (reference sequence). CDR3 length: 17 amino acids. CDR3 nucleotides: TGTGCCTGGAGTCCGGACAGGGGAGTAGAGGGCACCGGGGAGCTGTTTTTT. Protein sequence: CAWSPDRGVEGTGELFF.

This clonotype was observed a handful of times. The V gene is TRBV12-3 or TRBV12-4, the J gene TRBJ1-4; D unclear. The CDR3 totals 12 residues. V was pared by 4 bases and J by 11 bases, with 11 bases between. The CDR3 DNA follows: TGTGCCAGCAGTTCCCGCCGAGGCAAACTGTTTTTT. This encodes CASSSRRGKLFF.

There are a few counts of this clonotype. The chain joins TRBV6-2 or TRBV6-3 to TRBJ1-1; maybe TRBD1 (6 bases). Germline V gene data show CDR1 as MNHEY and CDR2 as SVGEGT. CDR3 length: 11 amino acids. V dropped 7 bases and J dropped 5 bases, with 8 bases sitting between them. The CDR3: CASNQGTEAFF. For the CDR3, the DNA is TGTGCCAGCAATCAGGGGACTGAAGCTTTCTTT.

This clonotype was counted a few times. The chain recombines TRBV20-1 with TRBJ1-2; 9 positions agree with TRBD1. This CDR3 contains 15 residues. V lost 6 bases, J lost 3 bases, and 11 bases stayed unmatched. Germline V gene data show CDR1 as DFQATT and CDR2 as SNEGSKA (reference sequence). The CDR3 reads CSAGEGDRDYYGYTF. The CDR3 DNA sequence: TGCAGTGCAGGAGAGGGGGACAGGGACTACTATGGCTACACCTTC.

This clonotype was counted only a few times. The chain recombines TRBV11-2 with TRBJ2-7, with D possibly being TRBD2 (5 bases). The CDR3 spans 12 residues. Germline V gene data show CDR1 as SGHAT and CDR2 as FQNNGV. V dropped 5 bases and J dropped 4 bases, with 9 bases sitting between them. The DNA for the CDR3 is TGTGCCAGCAGCGAGAGGGAATACGAGCAGTACTTC. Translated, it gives CASSEREYEQYF. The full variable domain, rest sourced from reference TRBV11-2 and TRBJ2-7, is EAGVAQSPRYKIIEKRQSVAFWCNPISGHATLYWYQQILGQGPKLLIQFQNNGVVDDSQLPKDRFSAERLKGVDSTLKIQPAKLEDSAVYLCASSEREYEQYFGPGTRLTVT.

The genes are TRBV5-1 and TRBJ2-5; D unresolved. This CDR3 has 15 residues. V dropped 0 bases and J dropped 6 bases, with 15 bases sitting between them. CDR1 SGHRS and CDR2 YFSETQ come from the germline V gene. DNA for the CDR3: TGCGCCAGCAGCTTGGAGGGCGTACGGGTTCAGACCCAGTACTTC. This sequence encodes CASSLEGVRVQTQYF.

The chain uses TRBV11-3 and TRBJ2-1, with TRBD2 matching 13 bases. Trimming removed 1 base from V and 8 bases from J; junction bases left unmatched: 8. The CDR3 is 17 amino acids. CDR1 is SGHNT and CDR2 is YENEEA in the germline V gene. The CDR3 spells CASSLGALAGGPDEQFF. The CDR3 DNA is TGTGCCAGCAGCTTAGGGGCACTAGCGGGGGGGCCTGATGAGCAGTTCTTC.

CDR3 sequence (DNA): TGTGCCAGCAGCCAACAGGGCGACCAGTACTTC. Translation gives CASSQQGDQYF. The J gene is TRBJ2-7, the V gene TRBV3-1; the D gene is possibly TRBD1 (5 bases). The germline V and J ends were trimmed by 2 bases and 10 bases, with 9 bases remaining between them. Germline-derived CDR1 and CDR2 are LGHDT and YNNKEL (reference sequence). This CDR3 is built from 11 residues.

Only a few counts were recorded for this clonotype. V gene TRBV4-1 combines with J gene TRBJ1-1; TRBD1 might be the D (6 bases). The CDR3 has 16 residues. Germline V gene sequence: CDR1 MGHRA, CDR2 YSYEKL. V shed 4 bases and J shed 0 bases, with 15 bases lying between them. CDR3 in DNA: TGCGCCAGCAGCCTCGAGGAGGGGGGGATGAACACTGAAGCTTTCTTT. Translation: CASSLEEGGMNTEAFF.

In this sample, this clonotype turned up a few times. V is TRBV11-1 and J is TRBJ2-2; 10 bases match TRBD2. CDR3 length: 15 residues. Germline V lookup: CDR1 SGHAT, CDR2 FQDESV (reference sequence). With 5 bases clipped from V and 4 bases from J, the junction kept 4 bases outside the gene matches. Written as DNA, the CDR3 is TGTGCCAGCAGCGAGACTAGCGGGCTCACCGGGGAGCTGTTTTTT. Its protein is CASSETSGLTGELFF.

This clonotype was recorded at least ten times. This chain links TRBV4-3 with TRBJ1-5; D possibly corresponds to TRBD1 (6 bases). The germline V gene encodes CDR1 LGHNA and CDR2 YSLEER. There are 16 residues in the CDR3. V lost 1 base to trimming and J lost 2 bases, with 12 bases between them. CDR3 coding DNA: TGCGCCAGCAGCCAAGGCACAGGGACGGGCAATCAGCCCCAGCATTTT. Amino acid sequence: CASSQGTGTGNQPQHF.

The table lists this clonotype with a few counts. CDR3 sequence: CSVVPLAATTTDTQYF. DNA of the CDR3: TGCAGCGTTGTTCCACTAGCGGCCACCACCACAGATACGCAGTATTTT. The chain uses TRBV29-1 and TRBJ2-3; TRBD2 aligns across 8 bases. From germline, CDR1 is SQVTM and CDR2 ANQGSEA. V shed 4 bases and J 2 bases; nucleotides not matched to a gene: 11. The CDR3 is 16 amino acids.